The clone carrying this TCR beta chain occurred many times. Its cognate antigen is unknown. The data stem from a study of T-cell reconstitution after alpha-beta-depleted transplantation in children. Regarding the study as a whole: Roughly two months post-transplant, alpha-beta T cells reportedly originated from several hundred graft clones that had expanded. At the one-year point after transplant, T-cell counts and TCRbeta diversity were found to come mostly from T cells that had been newly produced. There were some patients whose high TCRbeta diversity at day 60 came from surviving recipient T cells and thymic progenitors.

As it was prepared, the TCRbeta library received unique molecular identifiers. TCRdb reprocessed the PCR reads with MiXCR, giving one entry per CDR3 protein. Counted here are approximately 500,000 distinct CDR3 sequences, under 12% occurring once; the ten biggest clones make up 2% to 2.5%. Germline V gene sequence: CDR1 MDHEN, CDR2 SYDVKM. V trimming: 6 bases; J trimming: 4 bases; junction bases outside the gene matches: 6. The CDR3 contains 15 residues. The specimen comprised PBMCs, sampled before TCRalphabeta/CD19-depleted stem cell transplant. The clonotype was recovered from a child aged 2-9 years with inherited bone marrow failure, due to receive a stem cell transplant. V gene TRBV28 combines with J gene TRBJ2-7, with 13 bases aligning to TRBD2. The DNA of the CDR3 is TGTGCCAGCAGGGGAACTAGCGGGGGGGCTTACGAGCAGTACTTC. Translated: CASRGTSGGAYEQYF.